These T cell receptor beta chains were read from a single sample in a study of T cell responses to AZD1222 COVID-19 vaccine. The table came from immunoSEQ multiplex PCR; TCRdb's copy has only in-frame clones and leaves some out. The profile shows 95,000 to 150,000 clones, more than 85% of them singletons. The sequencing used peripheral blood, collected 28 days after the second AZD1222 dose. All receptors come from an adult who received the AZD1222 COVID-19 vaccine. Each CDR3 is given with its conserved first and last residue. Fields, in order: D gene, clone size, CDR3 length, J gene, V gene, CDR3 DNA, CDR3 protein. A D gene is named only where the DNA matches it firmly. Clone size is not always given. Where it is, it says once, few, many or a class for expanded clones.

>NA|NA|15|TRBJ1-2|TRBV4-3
TGCGCCAGCAGCCAATCATCAGGACAGCCCTATGGCTACACCTTC
CASSQSSGQPYGYTF
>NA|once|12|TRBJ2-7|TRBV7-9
TGTGCCAGCAAAGGTAGCGAGGACGAGCAGTACTTC
CASKGSEDEQYF
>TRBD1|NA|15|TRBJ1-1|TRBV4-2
TGTGCCAGCAGCCTTACAGGGGTTGGGTTAGGGGAAGCTTTCTTT
CASSLTGVGLGEAFF
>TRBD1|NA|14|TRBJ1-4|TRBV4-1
TGCGCCAGCAGCCAAGGACAGGGGGCTGCGAAACTGTTTTTT
CASSQGQGAAKLFF
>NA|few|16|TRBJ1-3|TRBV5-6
TGTGCCAGCAGCTTGTTCGGCGGTGCCTCTGGAAACACCATATATTTT
CASSLFGGASGNTIYF
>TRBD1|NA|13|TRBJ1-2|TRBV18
TGTGCCAGCTCACCGGGACAGGGATACGGCTACACCTTC
CASSPGQGYGYTF
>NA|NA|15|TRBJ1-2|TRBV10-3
TGTGCCATCAGACTTTCGCTACCCGCTAACTATGGCTACACCTTC
CAIRLSLPANYGYTF
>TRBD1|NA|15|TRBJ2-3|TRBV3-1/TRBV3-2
TGTGCCAGCAGCAAACACAGGGGTAGGACAGATACGCAGTATTTT
CASSKHRGRTDTQYF
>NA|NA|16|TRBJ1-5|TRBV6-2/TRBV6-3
TGTGCCAGCAGTCAAAACAGGGCTAATAGCAATCAGCCCCAGCATTTT
CASSQNRANSNQPQHF
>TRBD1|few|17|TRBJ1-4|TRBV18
TGTGCCAGCTCATCGCGAGCTATGACAGGGGGGAGTGAAAAACTGTTTTTT
CASSSRAMTGGSEKLFF
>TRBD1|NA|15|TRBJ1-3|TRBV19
TGTGCCAGTAGTATCAAGGGGGCGGCTGGAAACACCATATATTTT
CASSIKGAAGNTIYF
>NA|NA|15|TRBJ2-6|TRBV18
TGTGCCAGCTCTACCCGAGGTTCTGGGGCCAACGTCCTGACTTTC
CASSTRGSGANVLTF
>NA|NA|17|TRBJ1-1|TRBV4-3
TGCGCCAGCAGCCAAGATGGGGGAACAAGAGTGAACACTGAAGCTTTCTTT
CASSQDGGTRVNTEAFF
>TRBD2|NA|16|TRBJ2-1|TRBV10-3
TGTGCCATCACCCCTGTAGCGGGGATCCGACCCAATGAGCAGTTCTTC
CAITPVAGIRPNEQFF
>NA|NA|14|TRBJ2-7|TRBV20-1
TGCAGTGCCAGTTGGAAAGTCGGGGACTACGAGCAGTACTTC
CSASWKVGDYEQYF
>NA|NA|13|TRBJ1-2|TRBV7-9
TGTGCCAGCAGCTTAGAGTTTGGGTTGGGCTACACCTTC
CASSLEFGLGYTF
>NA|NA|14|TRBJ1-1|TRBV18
TGTGCCAGCTCACCGCGTCAGGGAGACACTGAAGCTTTCTTT
CASSPRQGDTEAFF
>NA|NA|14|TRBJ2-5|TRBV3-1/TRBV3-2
TGTGCCAGCAGCCCGTTAACTCCCAAAGAGACCCAGTACTTC
CASSPLTPKETQYF
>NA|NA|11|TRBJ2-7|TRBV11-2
TGTGCCAGCACCCTGAGGTACGAGCAGTACTTC
CASTLRYEQYF
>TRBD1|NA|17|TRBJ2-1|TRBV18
TGTGCCAGCTCATCTTATTCCGGGACAGGGACTTACAATGAGCAGTTCTTC
CASSSYSGTGTYNEQFF
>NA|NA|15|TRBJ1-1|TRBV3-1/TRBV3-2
TGTGCCAGCAGCCACTGGGGGGTCGGGGACACTGAAGCTTTCTTT
CASSHWGVGDTEAFF
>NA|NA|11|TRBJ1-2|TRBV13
TGTGCCAGCAGCTTAAACTATGGCTACACCTTC
CASSLNYGYTF
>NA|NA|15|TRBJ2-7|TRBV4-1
TGCGCCAGCAGCCAAGGTACAGGGAGGTCCTACGAGCAGTACTTC
CASSQGTGRSYEQYF
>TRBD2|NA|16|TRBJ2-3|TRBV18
TGTGCCAGCTCACCACTTGGCGGGGGGGCTAGAGATACGCAGTATTTT
CASSPLGGGARDTQYF
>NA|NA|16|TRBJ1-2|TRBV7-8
TGTGCCAGCAGCCCAGGCCCAGCGGGGGGCTTGAAGGGCTACACCTTC
CASSPGPAGGLKGYTF
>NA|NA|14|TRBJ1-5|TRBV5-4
TGTGCCAGCAGCTTGGATTTTAGTGCCGGGACCCAGCATTTT
CASSLDFSAGTQHF
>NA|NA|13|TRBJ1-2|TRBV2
TGTGCCAGCAGTGCACTGGGTTACGATGGCTACACCTTC
CASSALGYDGYTF
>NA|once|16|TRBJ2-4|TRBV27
TGTGCCAGCAGTTTATCAGGGAGATTAACCAAAAACATTCAGTACTTC
CASSLSGRLTKNIQYF
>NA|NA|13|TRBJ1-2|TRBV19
TGTGCCAGTAGTCCAGGACAGATCTATGGCTACACCTTC
CASSPGQIYGYTF
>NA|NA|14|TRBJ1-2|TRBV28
TGTGCCAGCAGTTTTAACGAGGGTTTCTATGGCTACACCTTC
CASSFNEGFYGYTF
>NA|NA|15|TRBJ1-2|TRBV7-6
TGTGCCAGCAGCTTATCAGCCATAACTAACTATGGCTACACCTTC
CASSLSAITNYGYTF
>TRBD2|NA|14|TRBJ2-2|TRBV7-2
TGTGCCAGCAGTAGACTAGCGTCCACCGGGGAGCTGTTTTTT
CASSRLASTGELFF
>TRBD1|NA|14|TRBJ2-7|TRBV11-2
TGTGCCAGCAGCTTAGATCGACAGGGCCACGAGCAGTACTTC
CASSLDRQGHEQYF
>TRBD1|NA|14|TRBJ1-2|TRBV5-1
TGCGCCAGCAGCTCGAGGACAGGAAACTATGGCTACACCTTC
CASSSRTGNYGYTF
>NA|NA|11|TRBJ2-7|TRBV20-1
TGCAGTGTGCGGGTCTCCTACGAGCAGTACTTC
CSVRVSYEQYF
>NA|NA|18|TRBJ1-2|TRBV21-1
TGTGCCAGCAGCAAATTAGTAGTTATGACAGGAGTTAACTATGGCTACACCTTC
CASSKLVVMTGVNYGYTF
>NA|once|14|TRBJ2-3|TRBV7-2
TGTGCCAGCATCAACGTGGGCGGCACAGATACGCAGTATTTT
CASINVGGTDTQYF
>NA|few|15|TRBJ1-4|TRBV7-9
TGTGCCAGCAGCCTAAACCCGGGACTTAGTGAAAAACTGTTTTTT
CASSLNPGLSEKLFF
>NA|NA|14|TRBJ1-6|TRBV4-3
TGCGCCAGCAGCGAAGGGGGAGCAAATTCACCCCTCCACTTT
CASSEGGANSPLHF
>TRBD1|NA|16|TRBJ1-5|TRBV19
TGTGCCAGTAGTCAGACAGGGGGAACAGGAAATCAGCCCCAGCATTTT
CASSQTGGTGNQPQHF
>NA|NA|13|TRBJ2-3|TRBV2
TGTGCCAGCAGCCTCGATCAGGGAGATACGCAGTATTTT
CASSLDQGDTQYF
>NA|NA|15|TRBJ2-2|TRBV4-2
TGTGCCAGCAGCCAAGAACGGAGGAACACCGGGGAGCTGTTTTTT
CASSQERRNTGELFF
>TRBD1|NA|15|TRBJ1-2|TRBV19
TGTGCCAGTAGTAGTATGAAACAGGGGGACTATGGCTACACCTTC
CASSSMKQGDYGYTF
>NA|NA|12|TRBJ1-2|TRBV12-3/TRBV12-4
TGTGCCAGCAGTTTAAGCAGCTATGGCTACACCTTC
CASSLSSYGYTF
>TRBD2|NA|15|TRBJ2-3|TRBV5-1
TGCGCCAGCAGCTTTACAGCGGGGGGCCCAGATACGCAGTATTTT
CASSFTAGGPDTQYF
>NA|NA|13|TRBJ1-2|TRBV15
TGTGCCACCAGCAGAGATCATGGGGGGGTCTACACCTTC
CATSRDHGGVYTF
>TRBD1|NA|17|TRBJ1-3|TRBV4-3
TGCGCCAGCAGCCAAGAGATAAGGGGGCACTCTGGAAACACCATATATTTT
CASSQEIRGHSGNTIYF
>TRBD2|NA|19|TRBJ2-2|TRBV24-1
TGTGCCACCAGTGATAGGGGACTAGCGGACGGAGCGAACACCGGGGAGCTGTTTTTT
CATSDRGLADGANTGELFF
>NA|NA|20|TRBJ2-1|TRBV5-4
TGTGCCAGCAGCTTGAGTAGGGGGTCGTGGACTACTACCTCGAGGAATGAGCAGTTCTTC
CASSLSRGSWTTTSRNEQFF
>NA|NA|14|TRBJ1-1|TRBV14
TGTGCCAGCAGCCGAGAGACAGGGAACACTGAAGCTTTCTTT
CASSRETGNTEAFF